Listed here is a single TCR beta chain. The record originates from a study of blood T cell repertoires in COVID-19. Clones were sequenced by immunoSEQ multiplex PCR, and TCRdb holds only the in-frame ones, with some missing. Among tens of thousands of clones listed, around 77% were seen once. The source is a man older than 75 with active or convalescent COVID-19. The sample taken for sequencing was peripheral blood.

CDR3 loop: CASSEASGTGYEQFF. The DNA of the CDR3 is TGTGCCAGCAGCGAAGCCTCCGGGACAGGGTATGAGCAGTTCTTC. This chain links TRBV5-5 with TRBJ2-1, with TRBD1 identical over 9 bases. V shed 4 bases and J 8 bases; nucleotides not matched to a gene: 10. CDR1 is SGHKS, CDR2 YYEKEE, per germline (reference sequence). The CDR3 is 15 residues long.